The sequence of this T cell receptor (beta chain) was determined in a study of OX40 agonist ivuxolimab in advanced cancers. In germline, CDR1 is SGHRS, CDR2 YFSETQ. The V end was cut by 1 base, the J end by 2 bases, with 6 bases between. The CDR3 length is 13 residues. Measured with immunoSEQ multiplex PCR; TCRdb has only the in-frame clones, and not every one. This table has 55,000 to 80,000 clones, about 88% appearing once. This sequence joins TRBV5-1 and TRBJ1-1, with D unresolved. Source: CD4+ or CD8+ T cells sorted from blood, taken in a trial of the OX40 agonist ivuxolimab. The TCR sequence derives from an adult with an advanced solid tumor such as melanoma, head and neck, liver or kidney cancer. Here the CDR3 reads CASSLTANTEAFF. The CDR3 nucleotides are TGCGCCAGCAGCTTGACAGCAAACACTGAAGCTTTCTTT.